This record looks at one TCR beta chain sequence and its context. The CDR3 totals 11 residues. V was cut by 4 bases and J by 15 bases, with 13 bases left in between. Germline lookup yields CDR1 MDHEN and CDR2 SYDVKM. The entry originates in a study of chronic HIV infection and antiretroviral therapy. TCRdb re-called the 5' RACE reads with MiXCR, one entry per CDR3 protein. The sample holds over 40,000 distinct CDR3 sequences, over 15% seen once. This TCR was recovered from an adult who had HIV and had not received antiretroviral therapy, or was an uninfected healthy control (not recorded which). The rearrangement uses TRBV28 and TRBJ2-4; D may be TRBD1 (5 bases). The sample was peripheral blood. This chain's CDR3 is CASSSTWGRYF. DNA of the CDR3: TGTGCCAGCAGTTCAACTTGGGGCAGGTACTTC.